Following are 19 T cell receptor beta chains from one sample sequenced in a study of blood T cell repertoires in COVID-19. Libraries were prepared by immunoSEQ multiplex PCR; TCRdb keeps only in-frame clonotypes and omits some of them. The sample contains about 45,000 clones, over 80% of which appear only once. Sequencing was done on a sample of peripheral blood. The receptors stem from a man aged 80 or over in a cohort sampled during active COVID-19.

The V gene is TRBV28, the J gene TRBJ2-7, with 7 nucleotides matching TRBD1. V lost 11 bases and J lost 1; bases outside the gene matches: 8. The CDR3 is made up of 13 amino acids. The germline gives CDR1 MDHEN, CDR2 SYDVKM. The CDR3 here is CAGRDSLSYEQYF. The CDR3 DNA is TGTGCCGGCCGGGACAGTTTATCCTACGAGCAGTACTTC.

There are a few counts of this clone. V and J are TRBV14 and TRBJ2-2, with 13 bases that match TRBD2. The CDR3 is 16 residues long. Trimming took 6 bases from V and 8 from J; bases not matched to a gene: 9. Germline CDR1 SGHDN, CDR2 FVKESK. CDR3 sequence reads: CASSRLAGGLRGELFF. In DNA, the CDR3 is TGTGCCAGCAGTCGACTAGCGGGGGGACTAAGAGGGGAGCTGTTTTTT.

The chain employs TRBV5-1 and TRBJ1-3; tentative D call: TRBD1 (5 bases). Germline CDR1 SGHRS, CDR2 YFSETQ. V was shortened by 3 bases and J by 5 bases, with 9 bases between the two germline ends. The CDR3 contains 13 residues. As DNA, the CDR3 is TGCGCCAGCAGCTCGACAGCCCGAAACACCATATATTTT. Its protein is CASSSTARNTIYF.

V gene TRBV28 combines with J gene TRBJ1-5; no definite D call. Germline lookup yields CDR1 MDHEN and CDR2 SYDVKM. This CDR3 region has 12 residues. The ends were cut back, 7 bases at V and 4 bases at J, with 8 bases in the middle. CDR3 in amino acids: CASTSGNQPQHF. In nucleotides, the CDR3 is TGTGCCAGCACCTCAGGAAATCAGCCCCAGCATTTT.

J is TRBJ2-3 and V is TRBV9, with 7 bases fitting TRBD1. The CDR3 sequence is 13 residues long. With 4 bases clipped from V and 4 bases from J, the junction kept 3 bases outside the gene matches. The germline gives CDR1 SGDLS, CDR2 YYNGEE. The DNA of the CDR3 is TGTGCCAGCAGCAGGGGGCCCGCAGATACGCAGTATTTT. Its protein is CASSRGPADTQYF.

The V gene is TRBV11-2, the J gene TRBJ2-1; D not certain. Deletions cut 5 bases from V and 4 bases from J, with 6 bases between. Germline CDR1 reads SGHAT; CDR2 reads FQNNGV. This CDR3 comprises 12 residues. The CDR3 protein is CASSGPYNEQFF. The CDR3 DNA reads as TGTGCCAGCAGCGGGCCTTACAATGAGCAGTTCTTC.

CDR3 DNA sequence: TGTGCCAGCAAAAGGCAGGGTGCGTTGAATCAGCCCCAGCATTTT. It codes for CASKRQGALNQPQHF. V usage is TRBV28 and J usage is TRBJ1-5; TRBD1 is a possible D gene (5 bases). CDR3 length: 15 amino acids. Germline values: CDR1 MDHEN, CDR2 SYDVKM. The V end was cut by 7 bases, the J end by 4 bases, with 17 bases between.

This chain joins TRBV14 and TRBJ2-7; TRBD1 aligns across 9 bases. The germline gives CDR1 SGHDN, CDR2 FVKESK. CDR3 size: 15 residues. V was pared by 2 bases and J by 5 bases, with 7 bases of the junction left unmatched. The DNA for the CDR3 is TGTGCCAGCAGCCAATGGGACAGGGAGAGCGACGAGCAGTACTTC. It specifies CASSQWDRESDEQYF.

The V gene is TRBV11-2, the J gene TRBJ2-3; possible D gene TRBD1, 8 bases. This CDR3 has 17 residues. Germline CDR1 is SGHAT and CDR2 is FQNNGV. Trimming pared 5 bases from V and 7 bases from J, leaving 25 bases between. The DNA for the CDR3 is TGTGCCAGCAGCACCTATACAGGGGGGGGACCGGGTTATACGCAGTATTTT. This encodes CASSTYTGGGPGYTQYF.

DNA for the CDR3: TGTGCCAGCAGCCCCGGGGGGAACACTGAAGCTTTCTTT. Its translation: CASSPGGNTEAFF. The V and J genes are TRBV5-5 and TRBJ1-1; perhaps TRBD1 as D (5 bases). The germline gives CDR1 SGHKS, CDR2 YYEKEE (reference sequence). CDR3 length equals 13 residues. V shed 4 bases and J shed 1 base, with 8 bases lying between them. Looking up the rest from reference TRBV5-5 and TRBJ1-1 gives the full variable domain: DAGVTQSPTHLIKTRGQQVTLRCSPISGHKSVSWYQQVLGQGPQFIFQYYEKEERGRGNFPDRFSARQFPNYSSELNVNALLLGDSALYLCASSPGGNTEAFFGQGTRLTVV.

V usage is TRBV7-9 and J usage is TRBJ2-7; tentative D call: TRBD2 (6 bases). Germline values: CDR1 SEHNR, CDR2 FQNEAQ (reference sequence). V was shortened by 2 bases and J by 1 base, with 15 bases between the two germline ends. This CDR3 comprises 16 residues. CDR3 sequence: CASSLIRGVGSYEQYF. The DNA of the CDR3 is TGTGCCAGCAGCTTAATTCGCGGGGTGGGGTCCTACGAGCAGTACTTC.

The V gene is TRBV18, the J gene TRBJ2-2; D is perhaps TRBD2 (6 bases). This CDR3 is 18 amino acids long. Germline assignment: CDR1 KGHSH and CDR2 LQKENI. Trimming stripped 1 base from V and 0 bases from J, with 15 bases between. This chain's CDR3 is CASSPRVSGGANTGELFF. In DNA form, the CDR3 reads TGTGCCAGCTCACCACGGGTCTCTGGCGGGGCGAACACCGGGGAGCTGTTTTTT. Using reference TRBV18 and TRBJ2-2 for the parts outside the CDR3, the full variable domain is NAGVMQNPRHLVRRRGQEARLRCSPMKGHSHVYWYRQLPEEGLKFMVYLQKENIIDESGMPKERFSAEFPKEGPSILRIQQVVRGDSAAYFCASSPRVSGGANTGELFFGEGSRLTVL.

The rearrangement uses TRBV11-1 and TRBJ2-1; 9 bases line up with TRBD1. The V gene's germline CDR1 is SGHAT and CDR2 FQDESV (reference sequence). There are 15 residues in the CDR3. Trimming took 5 bases from V and 10 from J; bases not matched to a gene: 12. The CDR3: CASSPRGQGFLEQFF. The CDR3 nucleotides read TGTGCCAGCAGCCCGCGTGGACAGGGGTTCTTAGAGCAGTTCTTC.

CDR3 in amino acids: CASSPRQVTFPHGYTF. CDR3 DNA: TGTGCCAGCAGCCCCCGACAGGTTACCTTCCCACATGGCTACACCTTC. The chain employs TRBV9 and TRBJ1-2; D is possibly TRBD1 (6 bases). This CDR3 is 16 amino acids long. Trimming removed 4 bases at V and 6 bases at J, with 22 bases between. Germline V gene lookup returns CDR1 SGDLS and CDR2 YYNGEE.

The chain uses TRBV7-8 and TRBJ1-3; no firm D call. CDR1 is SGHVS and CDR2 is FQNEAQ in the germline V gene. Trimming cost V 4 bases and J 4 bases, with 8 bases left between them. The CDR3 runs 13 residues. The CDR3 reads CASSYPGGNTIYF. The CDR3 nucleotides are TGTGCCAGCAGCTACCCGGGAGGAAACACCATATATTTT.

The chain is built from TRBV2 and TRBJ1-3; 8 nucleotides agree with TRBD1. The germline V gene encodes CDR1 SNHLY and CDR2 FYNNEI. The CDR3 has 15 residues. V was clipped by 5 bases and J by 4 bases; unmatched bases: 7. For the CDR3, the DNA is TGTGCCAGCAGTTACTCAGGGGGCTCCGGAAACACCATATATTTT. It translates to CASSYSGGSGNTIYF.

This chain links TRBV4-2 with TRBJ2-5; 8 nucleotides agree with TRBD2. This CDR3 contains 16 residues. J gave up 2 bases and V 3 bases, and 8 bases lay outside the gene matches. The germline gives CDR1 LGHNA, CDR2 YNFKEQ. The CDR3 reads CASSHDGTRGQETQYF. The CDR3 DNA follows: TGTGCCAGCAGCCATGACGGGACTAGGGGACAAGAGACCCAGTACTTC.

The chain recombines TRBV10-3 with TRBJ2-3; 8 nucleotides agree with TRBD2. V dropped 4 bases and J dropped 1; count of bases not matched to a gene: 7. The CDR3 is made up of 16 amino acids. Germline V gene lookup returns CDR1 ENHRY and CDR2 SYGVKD. CDR3 bases: TGTGCCATCAGTGGGGGCGGAGCGGGAGGCACAGATACGCAGTATTTT. Residues: CAISGGGAGGTDTQYF.

The rearrangement uses TRBV5-4 and TRBJ2-3, with 12 bases lining up with TRBD1. Germline CDR1 reads SGHNT; CDR2 reads YYREEE (reference sequence). The CDR3 spans 16 residues. Trimming at V came to 0 bases and at J to 4 bases, leaving 3 bases not matched to a gene. Here the CDR3 DNA reads TGTGCCAGCAGCTTGGCTGGGACAGGGGGCCCAGATACGCAGTATTTT. The encoded protein is CASSLAGTGGPDTQYF. Drawing the rest from reference TRBV5-4 and TRBJ2-3, the complete variable domain is ETGVTQSPTHLIKTRGQQVTLRCSSQSGHNTVSWYQQALGQGPQFIFQYYREEENGRGNFPPRFSGLQFPNYSSELNVNALELDDSALYLCASSLAGTGGPDTQYFGPGTRLTVL.